This T cell receptor (beta chain) was sequenced in a study of memory CD4+ T cells and cytomegalovirus serostatus. Germline CDR1 and CDR2: SNHLY and FYNNEI. The CDR3 extends over 13 amino acids. The V segment lost 7 bases and the J segment 2 bases; nucleotides outside the gene matches: 3. The sort gate was single viable CD3+CD4+CD8-CD45RO+ cells for memory CD4+ T cells. Here immunoSEQ multiplex PCR was the method, and the copy in TCRdb shows in-frame clones only, minus some. The table records 45,000 to 65,000 clones, over 75% of them present only once. The sequencing input was memory CD4+ T cells from blood. The source of this sequence is an adult in good health and CMV-seronegative. The gene calls are TRBV2 and TRBJ2-7, with TRBD1 matching over 9 bases. The CDR3 nucleotides are TGTGCCAGCAATAACAGGGGGCCCTACGAGCAGTACTTC. Its translation is CASNNRGPYEQYF.